What follows are 32 T cell receptor beta chains derived from one specimen sequenced in a study of T cell repertoires in cytomegalovirus infection. TCRdb ran MiXCR on the reads and lists one entry per CDR3 protein. The table includes hundreds of thousands of distinct CDR3 sequences, about 24% detected once. Material for sequencing was CD8+ T cells from PBMCs. The receptor set was obtained from a human donor in good health (CMV status not recorded). Some clones in this sample may be carry-over from other donors' samples.

The rearrangement joins TRBV20-1 to TRBJ2-2, with D unclear. Germline CDR1 and CDR2: DFQATT and SNEGSKA (reference sequence). Trimming left V 4 bases short and J 4 bases short, with 4 bases between. This CDR3 contains 11 residues. The CDR3 DNA follows: TGCAGTGCTACCGTCACCGGGGAGCTGTTTTTT. Translating it yields CSATVTGELFF.

Worth noting for this clonotype: A much larger clone sits a single nucleotide away, making a read error possible. The chain couples TRBV7-8 to TRBJ2-1; either TRBD1 or TRBD2 may fit D (5 bases each). V shed 7 bases and J shed 2 bases, with 15 bases lying between them. Germline assignment: CDR1 SGHVS and CDR2 FQNEAQ. The CDR3 runs 15 residues. The CDR3 loop is CASNHPGSPYNEQFF. Written as DNA, the CDR3 is TGTGCCAGCAACCATCCAGGGAGCCCCTACAATGAGCAGTTCTTC.

This clonotype was recorded many times. The chain has TRBV7-9 and TRBJ2-1; 8 bases agree with TRBD2. The CDR3 covers 15 residues. Germline V lookup: CDR1 SEHNR, CDR2 FQNEAQ (reference sequence). Trimming at V came to 4 bases and at J to 1 base, leaving 3 bases not matched to a gene. DNA of the CDR3: TGTGCCAGCAGCTACCGACTAGCGTCCTACAATGAGCAGTTCTTC. Amino acids: CASSYRLASYNEQFF. The full variable domain, rest sourced from reference TRBV7-9 and TRBJ2-1, is DTGVSQNPRHKITKRGQNVTFRCDPISEHNRLYWYRQTLGQGPEFLTYFQNEAQLEKSRLLSDRFSAERPKGSFSTLEIQRTEQGDSAMYLCASSYRLASYNEQFFGPGTRLTVL.

In its sample, this clonotype was seen a few times. V usage is TRBV28 and J usage is TRBJ1-2, with unresolved D. The germline V and J ends were trimmed by 3 bases and 8 bases, with 16 bases remaining between them. CDR3 length: 14 residues. Germline V gene data show CDR1 as MDHEN and CDR2 as SYDVKM. DNA for the CDR3: TGTGCCAGCAGTTTTAGGGCAGCCGTAGGGGGCTACACCTTC. It translates to CASSFRAAVGGYTF.

The V call is TRBV25-1, the J call TRBJ1-6, with 9 bases lining up with TRBD1. V gave up 5 bases and J gave up 8 bases; unmatched junction bases: 7. The CDR3 contains 15 residues. The germline CDR1 and CDR2 sequences are MGHDK and SYGVNS. Here the CDR3 reads CASSYSRTGDSPLHF. As DNA, the CDR3 is TGTGCCAGCAGTTATTCGAGGACAGGGGATTCACCCCTCCACTTT.

This clonotype was picked up many times. V and J are TRBV7-8 and TRBJ2-1; 8 bases are shared with TRBD1. This CDR3 has 20 residues. The V gene's germline CDR1 is SGHVS and CDR2 FQNEAQ. V shed 1 base and J 4 bases; nucleotides not matched to a gene: 18. CDR3 loop: CASSLVPRDRTVRLYNEQFF. Here the CDR3 DNA reads TGTGCCAGCAGCTTAGTTCCCCGGGACAGGACCGTCCGCCTTTACAATGAGCAGTTCTTC.

This clonotype showed up just a few times. The chain has TRBV4-1 and TRBJ2-7; D not certain. V was pared by 0 bases and J by 3 bases, with 12 bases between. This CDR3 comprises 15 residues. In germline, CDR1 is MGHRA, CDR2 YSYEKL. The CDR3 reads CASSQDGSRGYEQYF. As DNA, the CDR3 is TGCGCCAGCAGCCAAGATGGTAGCAGAGGCTACGAGCAGTACTTC.

This clonotype was found a few times. The chain recombines TRBV5-1 with TRBJ1-4; D perhaps matches TRBD1 (5 bases). V shed 0 bases and J shed 5 bases, with 11 bases lying between them. This CDR3 comprises 15 residues. Germline V gives CDR1 SGHRS, CDR2 YFSETQ. The CDR3 region has the DNA TGCGCCAGCAGCTTGGATGGGACGGAAAATGAAAAACTGTTTTTT. It is translated as CASSLDGTENEKLFF.

This clonotype was detected a few times. The V gene is TRBV6-6, the J gene TRBJ1-2; D is uncertain. The CDR3 loop spans 17 amino acids. The V and J ends lost 0 bases and 8 bases respectively, with 22 bases between them. From germline, CDR1 is MNHNY and CDR2 SVGAGI (reference sequence). The chain's CDR3 is CASSYSLEQLPMKGYTF. CDR3 DNA: TGTGCCAGCAGTTACTCCCTCGAACAGCTTCCTATGAAGGGCTACACCTTC.

This clonotype was seen more than once but under ten times. The chain recombines TRBV6-5 with TRBJ1-2; D perhaps matches TRBD1 (5 bases). V was trimmed by 6 bases and J by 0 bases, leaving 8 bases between them. CDR1 is MNHEY, CDR2 SVGAGI, per germline. The CDR3 is made up of 13 amino acids. This CDR3 reads CASSQTANYGYTF. CDR3 DNA sequence: TGTGCCAGCAGCCAGACAGCTAACTATGGCTACACCTTC.

A few counts support this clonotype. The V gene is TRBV7-9, the J gene TRBJ1-1, with TRBD1 identical over 8 bases. Germline loops: CDR1 SEHNR, CDR2 FQNEAQ (reference sequence). Trimming took 6 bases from V and 4 from J; bases not matched to a gene: 13. This CDR3 region has 16 residues. The CDR3 loop is CASRGSDRVLSTEAFF. In DNA form, the CDR3 reads TGTGCCAGCAGGGGGTCGGACAGGGTCTTGAGCACTGAAGCTTTCTTT.

The gene calls are TRBV9 and TRBJ2-3; D perhaps matches TRBD1 (5 bases). The CDR3 spans 14 residues. Germline assignment: CDR1 SGDLS and CDR2 YYNGEE. V lost 3 bases and J 6 bases, leaving 14 bases between the germline ends. In nucleotides, the CDR3 is TGTGCCAGCAGCGCCGAAAGGGGCTGGGATACGCAGTATTTT. It translates to CASSAERGWDTQYF.

About this clonotype itself: Germline and junction disagree at one end, which may indicate a read error. The rearrangement links TRBV11-1 to TRBJ2-1, with D perhaps given as TRBD1 or TRBD2 (6 bases each). CDR3 length: 15 residues. Germline V gene lookup returns CDR1 SGHAT and CDR2 FQDESV (reference sequence). This CDR3 is CACSLEGGLTDEQFF. The CDR3 DNA is TGTGCCTGCAGCTTAGAGGGGGGCCTTACTGATGAGCAGTTCTTC.

The CDR3 is CASSGSTSGAYNEQFF. DNA of the CDR3: TGTGCCAGCAGTGGATCGACTAGCGGGGCTTACAATGAGCAGTTCTTC. This chain connects TRBV27 to TRBJ2-1, with 11 bases that match TRBD2. CDR1 MNHEY and CDR2 SMNVEV come from the germline V gene (reference sequence). Trimming at V came to 5 bases and at J to 4 bases, leaving 7 bases not matched to a gene. The CDR3 is made up of 16 amino acids.

This clonotype was seen a few times. This chain joins TRBV5-5 and TRBJ1-5, with D unresolved. This CDR3 is built from 15 residues. V lost 3 bases to trimming and J lost 2 bases, with 12 bases between them. Germline V gene sequence: CDR1 SGHKS, CDR2 YYEKEE (reference sequence). For the CDR3, the DNA is TGTGCCAGCAGCTCTCGGGGAGAGGGCAATCAGCCCCAGCATTTT. Its protein is CASSSRGEGNQPQHF. The variable domain in full, completed from reference TRBV5-5 and TRBJ1-5, reads DAGVTQSPTHLIKTRGQQVTLRCSPISGHKSVSWYQQVLGQGPQFIFQYYEKEERGRGNFPDRFSARQFPNYSSELNVNALLLGDSALYLCASSSRGEGNQPQHFGDGTRLSIL.

This clonotype was detected many times. The chain has TRBV14 and TRBJ1-2, with unresolved D. CDR1 is SGHDN and CDR2 is FVKESK in the germline V gene. Trimming removed 4 bases from V and 0 bases from J, with 6 bases in between. CDR3 length equals 13 residues. The CDR3 nucleotides are TGTGCCAGCAGCCGGCGGGCTAACTATGGCTACACCTTC. Translating gives CASSRRANYGYTF.

The gene calls are TRBV20-1 and TRBJ1-2; 7 bases match TRBD1. Germline values: CDR1 DFQATT, CDR2 SNEGSKA (reference sequence). V was clipped by 4 bases and J by 8 bases; unmatched bases: 16. This CDR3 comprises 15 residues. DNA of the CDR3: TGCAGTGCTAAGGGGATCCCCAGGGGGGCGCGAGGCTACACCTTC. Protein: CSAKGIPRGARGYTF.

There are many counts of this clonotype. The rearrangement joins TRBV6-1 to TRBJ1-5, with 9 nucleotides matching TRBD1. Germline V gives CDR1 MNHNS, CDR2 SASEGT. V lost 6 bases and J lost 7; bases outside the gene matches: 10. This CDR3 contains 15 residues. CDR3 sequence: CASSGLGTGNQPQHF. The CDR3 nucleotides read TGTGCCAGCAGCGGACTGGGGACAGGGAACCAGCCCCAGCATTTT.

This clonotype was seen many times. J is TRBJ2-7 and V is TRBV5-5, with D perhaps TRBD1 or TRBD2 (5 bases each). V was pared by 0 bases and J by 0 bases, with 10 bases between. CDR1 and CDR2 (germline): SGHKS, YYEKEE (reference sequence). The CDR3 is made up of 15 amino acids. CDR3 residues: CASSLEGRSSYEQYV. The CDR3 DNA is TGTGCCAGCAGCTTGGAGGGACGGAGCTCCTACGAGCAGTACGTC.

This clonotype was seen a handful of times. The chain links TRBV11-3 to TRBJ2-3; TRBD2 matches at 7 bases. The CDR3 extends over 16 amino acids. Germline CDR1 and CDR2: SGHNT and YENEEA. With V trimmed by 5 bases and J by 6 bases, 14 bases remained unmatched. The CDR3 nucleotides are TGTGCCAGCAGCCAACGACTAGCCGGGGGGATGGATACGCAGTATTTT. This gives the protein CASSQRLAGGMDTQYF.

This chain joins TRBV20-1 and TRBJ2-6, with D perhaps being TRBD1 or TRBD2 (5 bases each). Germline V CDR1 and CDR2: DFQATT, SNEGSKA (reference sequence). The ends were cut back, 6 bases at V and 0 bases at J, with 18 bases in the middle. The CDR3 spans 17 residues. Written as DNA, the CDR3 is TGCAGTGCATGGCCCGGGACCCAAATCTCTGGGGCCAACGTCCTGACTTTC. It encodes CSAWPGTQISGANVLTF.

This clonotype was seen only a few times. This chain links TRBV12-3 or TRBV12-4 with TRBJ2-7; perhaps TRBD2 as D (5 bases). This CDR3 region has 15 residues. V was clipped by 4 bases and J by 3 bases, with 16 bases between them. CDR3 in DNA: TGTGCCAGCAGTTCGGAGGATCGGGGAGACTACGAGCAGTACTTC. This encodes CASSSEDRGDYEQYF.

Ten or more counts support this clonotype. The chain combines TRBV7-6 with TRBJ2-2; unclear D gene. The CDR3 has 12 residues. Germline V gene data show CDR1 as SGHVS and CDR2 as FNYEAQ. V was clipped by 6 bases and J by 4 bases, with 6 bases between them. Written as DNA, the CDR3 is TGTGCCAGCAGGCTGAGCACCGGGGAGCTGTTTTTT. Its translation is CASRLSTGELFF. Full variable domain (missing parts from reference TRBV7-6 and TRBJ2-2): GAGVSQSPRYKVTKRGQDVALRCDPISGHVSLYWYRQALGQGPEFLTYFNYEAQQDKSGLPNDRFSAERPEGSISTLTIQRTEQRDSAMYRCASRLSTGELFFGEGSRLTVL.

The gene calls are TRBV7-9 and TRBJ1-1; maybe TRBD1 (6 bases). Between the trimmed V and J ends, which lost 8 bases and 0 bases, there was a span of 10 bases. The CDR3 has 13 residues. Germline assignment: CDR1 SEHNR and CDR2 FQNEAQ (reference sequence). DNA for the CDR3: TGTGCCAGCGGACAGTCGATGAACACTGAAGCTTTCTTT. Its protein product is CASGQSMNTEAFF.

This chain joins TRBV12-3 or TRBV12-4 and TRBJ2-1; 8 bases line up with TRBD2. The CDR3 has 14 amino acids. V was pared by 6 bases and J by 6 bases, with 7 bases of the junction left unmatched. The CDR3 protein is CASSPYGTSNEQFF. CDR3 nucleotides: TGTGCCAGCAGCCCATACGGGACTAGCAATGAGCAGTTCTTC.

The chain has TRBV7-6 and TRBJ1-3; no clear D gene. Looked up from germline, CDR1 is SGHVS and CDR2 is FNYEAQ. CDR3 size: 15 residues. Trimming pared 5 bases from V and 2 bases from J, leaving 13 bases between. DNA for the CDR3: TGTGCCAGCAGCAGGCTCCAAGGAACTGGAAACACCATATATTTT. As protein: CASSRLQGTGNTIYF.

The rearrangement joins TRBV28 to TRBJ1-5; 10 positions agree with TRBD1. CDR3 size: 16 residues. The J segment lost 6 bases and the V segment lost 3 bases, leaving 8 bases of the junction unmatched. CDR1 is MDHEN, CDR2 SYDVKM, per germline. CDR3 DNA sequence: TGTGCCAGCAGTTTGGGACAGGGGCTGTTGGTTCAGCCCCAGCATTTT. Translating gives CASSLGQGLLVQPQHF.

This clonotype occurred a few times. This chain connects TRBV7-8 to TRBJ1-5; 8 bases are a match to TRBD1. Germline-derived CDR1 and CDR2 are SGHVS and FQNEAQ. The CDR3 spans 15 residues. The V segment lost 10 bases and the J segment 4 bases; nucleotides outside the gene matches: 12. The CDR3 coding sequence is TGTGCCACAATTCTAGGACAGGGCCTTAATCAGCCCCAGCATTTT. It is translated as CATILGQGLNQPQHF.

The CDR3 loop reads CASSQGFREAFF. The CDR3 DNA reads TGCGCCAGCAGCCAAGGGTTTCGAGAAGCTTTCTTT. J is TRBJ1-1 and V is TRBV4-1; D remains ambiguous. Germline assignment: CDR1 MGHRA and CDR2 YSYEKL. This CDR3 is 12 amino acids long. Trimming took off 1 base at V and 8 bases at J, with 8 bases between the two ends.

Details on this clonotype: An end of the junction differs from the germline gene, which may be a read error. The chain recombines TRBV27 with TRBJ2-3, with a weak D call TRBD1 (5 bases). This CDR3 is 12 amino acids long. From germline, CDR1 is MNHEY and CDR2 SMNVEV (reference sequence). CDR3 sequence reads: CTSSFGRDRRYF. The CDR3 nucleotides are TGTACCAGCAGTTTTGGCAGGGATAGGCGGTATTTT.

J is TRBJ2-3 and V is TRBV7-9; 14 positions match TRBD2. V lost 5 bases, J lost 4 bases, and 5 bases stayed unmatched. The CDR3 sequence is 16 residues long. Looked up from germline, CDR1 is SEHNR and CDR2 is FQNEAQ (reference sequence). DNA of the CDR3: TGTGCCAGCAGCACTGGGACTAGCGGGGGAGCAGATACGCAGTATTTT. This codes for CASSTGTSGGADTQYF.

This chain uses TRBV6-5 with TRBJ2-7; 7 nucleotides agree with TRBD1. The CDR3 runs to 15 residues. The germline CDR1 and CDR2 sequences are MNHEY and SVGAGI. J was trimmed by 3 bases and V by 1 base; bases with no gene match: 6. The CDR3 coding sequence is TGTGCCAGCAGTTACTTGAGGGACAGTCTCTACGAGCAGTACTTC. Residues: CASSYLRDSLYEQYF.